This TCR beta chain is from a study of OX40 agonist ivuxolimab in advanced cancers. Study-wide background: Clinicians treated patients with ivuxolimab, an agonistic anti-OX40 (CD134) antibody. Patients were dosed intravenously with ivuxolimab at 0.01 to 10 mg/kg every 2 weeks.

CDR3 length: 13 residues. CDR1 is ENHRY and CDR2 is SYGVKD in the germline V gene. Deletions cut 7 bases from V and 1 base from J, with 10 bases between. Sample share makes this clone medium-sized. Its antigen remains unknown. Assay used: immunoSEQ multiplex PCR; TCRdb lists only in-frame clones, some missing. The table includes 33,000 or so clones, 78% detected once. Findings and limits, study-wide: The authors did not determine the antigen specificity of the expanded peripheral T cells. Those patients achieving a partial response at 0.1-3.0 mg/kg showed among the lowest clonal expansion.

Sample: CD4+ or CD8+ T cells sorted from blood, taken in a trial of the OX40 agonist ivuxolimab. The sequence derives from an adult with an advanced solid tumor such as melanoma, head and neck, liver or kidney cancer. V gene TRBV10-3 combines with J gene TRBJ1-1; TRBD1 might be the D (5 bases). CDR3 DNA sequence: TGTGCCATCAAAAGACAGACGAACACTGAAGCTTTCTTT. Its protein is CAIKRQTNTEAFF.